These T cell receptor beta chains were read from a single sample in a study of shared clonotypes between healthy human individuals. The data were produced by immunoSEQ multiplex PCR, yet TCRdb's version contains in-frame clones alone and is incomplete. The sample records fewer than 1.6 million clones, approximately 98.5% being singletons. Sequenced sample: naive CD4+ T cells sorted from blood. These receptors were obtained from a man aged 25 to 40 in good health. Both conserved end residues are part of each CDR3. The D gene is left open where the match is weak. Size tells how often a clone was seen (once, few, many) or the class of an expanded clone, and some rows leave it out.

CDR3,DNA,V,D,size,J
CSAPMGETQYF,TGCAGTGCGCCCATGGGGGAGACCCAGTACTTC,TRBV20-1,NA,NA,TRBJ2-5
CASSPQGRTGILANTGELFF,TGTGCCAGCAGCCCCCAAGGGAGGACAGGGATACTTGCGAACACCGGGGAGCTGTTTTTT,TRBV9,TRBD1,NA,TRBJ2-2
CASSWGGGIQETQYF,TGTGCCAGCAGCTGGGGCGGCGGGATCCAAGAGACCCAGTACTTC,TRBV7-7,NA,NA,TRBJ2-5
CASRHGKTGIDTEAFF,TGTGCCAGCAGACATGGTAAGACAGGGATCGACACTGAAGCTTTCTTT,TRBV27,TRBD1,NA,TRBJ1-1
CASSLVGEGGYEQYF,TGTGCCAGCAGCTTAGTAGGCGAGGGGGGATACGAGCAGTACTTC,TRBV7-6,NA,NA,TRBJ2-7
CASSYSHNSGNTIYF,TGTGCCAGCAGTTACTCCCACAACTCTGGAAACACCATATATTTT,TRBV6-6,NA,NA,TRBJ1-3
CASAQGAQTEAFF,TGCGCCAGCGCTCAGGGGGCACAAACTGAAGCTTTCTTT,TRBV5-1,TRBD1,NA,TRBJ1-1
CASSLGEGAFQPQHF,TGTGCCAGCAGCTTAGGGGAGGGGGCTTTTCAGCCCCAGCATTTT,TRBV7-6,TRBD1,NA,TRBJ1-5
CASSLGTGGVGPYGYTF,TGTGCCAGCAGCTTGGGGACAGGGGGCGTAGGTCCTTATGGCTACACCTTC,TRBV7-8,TRBD1,NA,TRBJ1-2
CASSAGQRPETQYF,TGTGCCAGCAGTGCGGGACAGCGACCAGAGACCCAGTACTTC,TRBV2,TRBD1,NA,TRBJ2-5
CASSLAGKKDTQYF,TGTGCCAGCAGCCTAGCGGGAAAGAAGGATACGCAGTATTTT,TRBV5-6,TRBD2,NA,TRBJ2-3
CTAGDAKNIQYF,TGCACCGCGGGAGATGCCAAAAACATTCAGTACTTC,TRBV29-1,TRBD2,NA,TRBJ2-4
CASNSDMNTEAFF,TGTGCCAGCAACTCGGACATGAACACTGAAGCTTTCTTT,TRBV2,NA,NA,TRBJ1-1
CASSSPGLGGETQYF,TGTGCCAGCAGTTCCCCAGGGTTGGGAGGAGAGACCCAGTACTTC,TRBV28,NA,NA,TRBJ2-5
CASSPALGAEGVLGGYTF,TGTGCCAGCAGCCCCGCCCTGGGCGCGGAGGGGGTATTGGGCGGCTACACCTTC,TRBV5-6,NA,NA,TRBJ1-2
CASSPFLREQYF,TGTGCCAGCAGCCCATTCCTACGAGAGCAGTACTTC,TRBV13,NA,NA,TRBJ2-7
CASSLQGLSGNTIYF,TGCGCCAGCAGCTTACAGGGTCTCTCTGGAAACACCATATATTTT,TRBV5-1,NA,once,TRBJ1-3
CASRKALTQLYEQYF,TGTGCCAGCAGGAAGGCGCTAACGCAACTCTACGAGCAGTACTTC,TRBV5-6,NA,NA,TRBJ2-7
CASSLGTGGNYGYTF,TGTGCCAGCAGCTTGGGCACAGGGGGCAACTATGGCTACACCTTC,TRBV5-4,TRBD1,NA,TRBJ1-2
CASSTGQVRETQYF,TGTGCCAGCAGTACCGGACAGGTCCGAGAGACCCAGTACTTC,TRBV27,TRBD1,NA,TRBJ2-5
CGLPRTGELFF,TGTGGTCTACCTAGGACCGGGGAGCTGTTTTTT,TRBV7-9,NA,once,TRBJ2-2
CASSQERQGYQPQHF,TGTGCCAGCAGCCAAGAAAGGCAGGGCTATCAGCCCCAGCATTTT,TRBV4-2,NA,once,TRBJ1-5
CASSQDGQLYEQYF,TGCGCCAGCAGCCAAGACGGCCAACTCTACGAGCAGTACTTC,TRBV4-3,NA,NA,TRBJ2-7
CASSPYQGTEYEQYF,TGTGCCAGCAGCCCTTACCAGGGGACAGAATACGAGCAGTACTTC,TRBV6-5,TRBD1,NA,TRBJ2-7
CASSRKTSGSPSTDTQYF,TGTGCCAGCAGCCGAAAGACGAGCGGGAGCCCTAGCACAGATACGCAGTATTTT,TRBV7-9,TRBD2,NA,TRBJ2-3
CAISETGQWWQFF,TGTGCCATCAGTGAAACAGGACAATGGTGGCAGTTCTTC,TRBV10-3,NA,NA,TRBJ2-1
CASRGQGVNEQYF,TGCGCCAGCAGGGGACAGGGCGTCAACGAGCAGTACTTC,TRBV5-1,TRBD1,NA,TRBJ2-7
CASSSGQGNQPQHF,TGTGCCAGCAGCAGCGGACAGGGCAATCAGCCCCAGCATTTT,TRBV9,TRBD1,NA,TRBJ1-5
CASSRVQGPYEQYF,TGTGCCAGCAGCCGAGTACAGGGTCCCTACGAGCAGTACTTC,TRBV11-2,NA,NA,TRBJ2-7
CASSYWREGAFPFF,TGTGCCAGCAGTTACTGGCGGGAGGGGGCATTCCCATTCTTC,TRBV6-5,TRBD2,NA,TRBJ2-1
CASSQEVLARNNEQFF,TGCGCCAGCAGCCAAGAGGTTCTAGCGAGAAACAATGAGCAGTTCTTC,TRBV4-1,NA,NA,TRBJ2-1
CASSREVAQGRETQYF,TGCGCCAGCAGCCGAGAGGTAGCTCAGGGCCGGGAGACCCAGTACTTC,TRBV4-1,NA,NA,TRBJ2-5
CASSLARDQPQHF,TGTGCCAGCAGCTTGGCCCGGGATCAGCCCCAGCATTTT,TRBV7-9,NA,NA,TRBJ1-5
CASSGQAWGGYTF,TGTGCCAGCAGCGGACAGGCCTGGGGCGGCTACACCTTC,TRBV27,TRBD1,NA,TRBJ1-2
CASLGYGEQYF,TGTGCCAGCCTAGGGTACGGCGAGCAGTACTTC,TRBV25-1,NA,NA,TRBJ2-7
CASSLQGRQPQHF,TGCGCCAGCAGCTTGCAGGGGCGCCAGCCCCAGCATTTT,TRBV5-1,NA,NA,TRBJ1-5
CASSLGVLEDEAFF,TGCGCCAGCAGCTTGGGGGTCCTTGAGGATGAAGCTTTCTTT,TRBV5-1,NA,NA,TRBJ1-1
CASSRLDADTQYF,TGTGCCAGCAGCCGCCTTGACGCAGATACGCAGTATTTT,TRBV13,NA,NA,TRBJ2-3
CASSPGTGYQPQHF,TGTGCCAGCAGCCCCGGGACAGGTTATCAGCCCCAGCATTTT,TRBV5-4,TRBD1,NA,TRBJ1-5
CASSQTVLRAHGELFF,TGCGCCAGCAGCCAAACCGTTCTAAGGGCGCACGGGGAGCTGTTTTTT,TRBV4-3,NA,NA,TRBJ2-2
CASSSKRRDSPYTEAFF,TGTGCCAGCAGCTCCAAGCGGCGGGACTCACCTTACACTGAAGCTTTCTTT,TRBV11-2,NA,NA,TRBJ1-1
CSADRGTGELFF,TGCAGCGCCGACAGGGGAACCGGGGAGCTGTTTTTT,TRBV29-1,TRBD1,NA,TRBJ2-2
CASSWVGLSSYEQYF,TGTGCCAGCAGTTGGGTCGGACTTTCCTCCTACGAGCAGTACTTC,TRBV28,NA,NA,TRBJ2-7
CASSLEARGGYEQYF,TGCGCCAGCAGCTTGGAGGCCAGGGGAGGCTACGAGCAGTACTTC,TRBV5-1,NA,NA,TRBJ2-7
CASSQGSYNEQFF,TGCGCCAGCAGCCAAGGCTCCTACAATGAGCAGTTCTTC,TRBV4-3,NA,NA,TRBJ2-1
CASSLEGSSGNTIYF,TGTGCCAGCAGTCTAGAAGGTTCGTCGGGAAACACCATATATTTT,TRBV28,NA,NA,TRBJ1-3
CASSFGSGGTTYEQYF,TGTGCCAGCAGCTTCGGGTCTGGGGGAACGACCTACGAGCAGTACTTC,TRBV7-9,NA,NA,TRBJ2-7
CASSFPGINEKLFF,TGTGCCAGCAGCTTCCCAGGGATTAATGAAAAACTGTTTTTT,TRBV7-6,NA,once,TRBJ1-4
CASSLERGTRDTQYF,TGTGCCAGCAGCTTGGAGAGAGGAACTAGGGATACGCAGTATTTT,TRBV5-6,NA,NA,TRBJ2-3
CASPGGDYWADTQYF,TGTGCCAGCCCAGGGGGGGATTATTGGGCAGATACGCAGTATTTT,TRBV7-9,NA,NA,TRBJ2-3
CARSLLLGADNQPQHF,TGTGCCAGAAGCTTATTACTGGGGGCGGACAATCAGCCCCAGCATTTT,TRBV7-5,NA,NA,TRBJ1-5
CASSLRPTSVNTGELFF,TGTGCCAGCAGCCTCCGCCCGACTAGCGTGAACACCGGGGAGCTGTTTTTT,TRBV7-3,TRBD2,NA,TRBJ2-2
CATSRERGNQPQHF,TGTGCCACCAGCAGAGAAAGGGGTAATCAGCCCCAGCATTTT,TRBV15,NA,NA,TRBJ1-5
CASSWGTGKGTEAFF,TGTGCCAGCAGCTGGGGGACAGGGAAGGGGACTGAAGCTTTCTTT,TRBV5-4,TRBD1,once,TRBJ1-1
CASRKQLNYEQYF,TGTGCCAGCAGAAAACAGCTTAACTACGAGCAGTACTTC,TRBV6-1,NA,NA,TRBJ2-7